The 22 T cell receptor beta chains reported below all come from one sample, sequenced in a study of shared clonotypes between healthy human individuals. The table came from immunoSEQ multiplex PCR; TCRdb's copy has only in-frame clones and leaves some out. The sample consists of about 2,500,000 clones, roughly 92% of them appearing once. The sequenced sample consisted of naive CD4+ T cells sorted from blood. Specified subset: CD45RA+ positively selected. Source of these receptors: a man between 18 and 35 years old in good health.

Points on this clone: A much larger clone sits a single nucleotide away, making a read error possible. This same CDR3 is encoded by further DNA sequences in the sample. The chain employs TRBV5-1 and TRBJ1-1; D unresolved. The CDR3 has 13 residues. CDR1 and CDR2 (germline): SGHRS, YFSETQ. V lost 0 bases to trimming and J lost 1 base, with 4 bases between them. CDR3 loop: CASSLDANTEAFF. CDR3 nucleotides: TGCGCCAGCAGCTTGGACGCGAACACTGAAGCTTTCTTT.

The chain couples TRBV6-5 to TRBJ1-2; 7 bases agree with TRBD1. Trimming took 6 bases from V and 7 from J; bases not matched to a gene: 5. CDR3 length: 12 residues. From germline, CDR1 is MNHEY and CDR2 SVGAGI. The CDR3 sequence is CASRQGGFGYTF. As DNA, the CDR3 is TGTGCCAGCAGGCAGGGGGGATTTGGCTACACCTTC.

The genes are TRBV11-2 and TRBJ2-1; possibly TRBD2 for D (6 bases). CDR1 SGHAT and CDR2 FQNNGV come from the germline V gene. The CDR3 extends over 15 amino acids. The V gene lost 2 bases and the J gene lost 5 bases, with 13 bases spanning the gap. In DNA form, the CDR3 reads TGTGCCAGCAGCTTAAGGTGGGGGGTAGACAATGAGCAGTTCTTC. Translating it yields CASSLRWGVDNEQFF.

The rearrangement uses TRBV5-4 and TRBJ2-5; D is perhaps TRBD2 (7 bases). This CDR3 contains 15 residues. V dropped 1 base and J dropped 4 bases, with 14 bases sitting between them. Germline CDR1 is SGHNT and CDR2 is YYREEE (reference sequence). The CDR3 bases are TGTGCCAGCAGCTTGAAGGGGGGGGGCGGAGAGACCCAGTACTTC. Protein product: CASSLKGGGGETQYF. The whole variable domain, remainder taken from reference TRBV5-4 and TRBJ2-5, is ETGVTQSPTHLIKTRGQQVTLRCSSQSGHNTVSWYQQALGQGPQFIFQYYREEENGRGNFPPRFSGLQFPNYSSELNVNALELDDSALYLCASSLKGGGGETQYFGPGTRLLVL.

This rearrangement joins TRBV6-4 to TRBJ2-7; TRBD1 agrees at 7 bases. Germline values: CDR1 MRHNA, CDR2 SNTAGT. The CDR3 has 13 amino acids. With 6 bases clipped from V and 6 bases from J, the junction kept 8 bases outside the gene matches. CDR3: CASSRDRGSEQYF. The DNA for the CDR3 is TGTGCCAGCAGCCGGGACAGAGGATCCGAGCAGTACTTC.

This chain connects TRBV28 to TRBJ1-2, with TRBD1 matching over 7 bases. V gave up 5 bases and J gave up 3 bases; unmatched junction bases: 12. Germline lookup yields CDR1 MDHEN and CDR2 SYDVKM. The CDR3 spans 16 residues. DNA for the CDR3: TGTGCCAGCAGTCCGAGGGCCTTACAGGGGTACTATGGCTACACCTTC. This codes for CASSPRALQGYYGYTF.

CDR3 in amino acids: CASSPQVLLSPSGNTIYF. The CDR3 DNA is TGCGCCAGCAGCCCACAAGTCCTTCTCTCCCCCTCTGGAAACACCATATATTTT. V and J are TRBV5-1 and TRBJ1-3; no firm D call. Trimming stripped 4 bases from V and 0 bases from J, with 20 bases between. The CDR3 is made up of 18 amino acids. Per germline, CDR1 SGHRS and CDR2 YFSETQ.

With respect to this clone: The same CDR3 can be traced to other DNA sequences in this sample. V usage is TRBV7-2 and J usage is TRBJ2-3, with unresolved D. V lost 5 bases to trimming and J lost 4 bases, with 7 bases between them. CDR3 length: 12 amino acids. Germline CDR1 SGHTA, CDR2 FQGNSA. This chain's CDR3 is CASSPTSDTQYF. Here the CDR3 DNA reads TGTGCCAGCAGCCCTACTTCAGATACGCAGTATTTT.

The V call is TRBV21-1, the J call TRBJ1-4; the table's D call of TRBD1 was not tested on the DNA. TRBV21-1 is marked as a pseudogene. The CDR3 spans 18 residues. The CDR3 DNA sequence: TGTGCCAGCCGCCTTGACGGGACACCCCAAGGGGAAAATGAAAAACTGTTTTTT. Encoded protein: CASRLDGTPQGENEKLFF.

J is TRBJ1-1 and V is TRBV5-1; TRBD1 matches 9 bases. V was pared by 7 bases and J by 1 base, with 11 bases of the junction left unmatched. CDR1 is SGHRS and CDR2 is YFSETQ in the germline V gene. The CDR3 runs 16 residues. The CDR3 DNA reads as TGCGCCAGCCGAATACAGGGGGCTGGGGGGAACACTGAAGCTTTCTTT. Protein sequence: CASRIQGAGGNTEAFF.

CDR3 sequence: CSVERTGHNSPLHF. The CDR3 DNA reads as TGCAGCGTTGAAAGGACAGGCCATAATTCACCCCTCCACTTT. The chain is built from TRBV29-1 and TRBJ1-6; 7 bases align to TRBD1. Per germline, CDR1 SQVTM and CDR2 ANQGSEA. The CDR3 extends over 14 amino acids. The ends lost 2 bases at V and 5 bases at J; junction bases unmatched: 3.

The chain is built from TRBV19 and TRBJ2-7, with D possibly being TRBD1 (7 bases). Per the germline V gene, CDR1 is LNHDA and CDR2 is SQIVND (reference sequence). V dropped 4 bases and J dropped 3 bases, with 10 bases sitting between them. The CDR3 totals 13 residues. The CDR3 loop reads CASSNQGGYEQYF. As DNA, the CDR3 is TGTGCCAGTAGTAATCAGGGGGGCTACGAGCAGTACTTC.

To note about this clone: The same CDR3 can be traced to other DNA sequences in this sample. The chain recombines TRBV11-2 with TRBJ2-5; 9 nucleotides match TRBD1. CDR3 size: 13 residues. CDR1 and CDR2 from the germline V gene are SGHAT and FQNNGV. V was pared by 4 bases and J by 4 bases, with 1 base of the junction left unmatched. The CDR3 here is CASSSDRGETQYF. The CDR3 nucleotides read TGTGCCAGCAGCTCGGACAGGGGAGAGACCCAGTACTTC.

V usage is TRBV5-1 and J usage is TRBJ2-7; 8 bases agree with TRBD1. The V gene's germline CDR1 is SGHRS and CDR2 YFSETQ. The CDR3 is made up of 17 amino acids. Trimming cost V 4 bases and J 2 bases; bases outside gene matches: 14. CDR3 DNA sequence: TGCGCCAGCAGCCGACAATTCACGGGGACAGGTGCCTACGAGCAGTACTTC. Its protein product is CASSRQFTGTGAYEQYF. The variable domain in full, with the rest retrieved from reference TRBV5-1 and TRBJ2-7, is KAGVTQTPRYLIKTRGQQVTLSCSPISGHRSVSWYQQTPGQGLQFLFEYFSETQRNKGNFPGRFSGRQFSNSRSEMNVSTLELGDSALYLCASSRQFTGTGAYEQYFGPGTRLTVT.

This chain uses TRBV7-9 with TRBJ2-7; D may be TRBD2 (5 bases). This CDR3 is built from 13 residues. V was pared by 5 bases and J by 5 bases, with 13 bases between. Germline CDR1 SEHNR, CDR2 FQNEAQ (reference sequence). The CDR3 protein is CASSNRVGDEQYF. CDR3 sequence (DNA): TGTGCCAGCAGCAACCGGGTGGGAGACGAGCAGTACTTC.

V and J are TRBV5-6 and TRBJ2-7; TRBD2 matches at 7 bases. The V segment lost 3 bases and the J segment 7 bases; nucleotides outside the gene matches: 19. CDR1 and CDR2 (germline): SGHDT, YYEEEE. This CDR3 contains 17 residues. CDR3: CASSYRLVGGPYNEQYF. CDR3 in DNA: TGTGCCAGCAGCTACCGACTGGTGGGAGGGCCTTATAATGAGCAGTACTTC.

The rearrangement joins TRBV4-2 to TRBJ2-3, with D possibly being TRBD2 (5 bases). Trimming left V 8 bases short and J 6 bases short, with 15 bases between. The length of the CDR3 is 13 residues. The germline gives CDR1 LGHNA, CDR2 YNFKEQ. Written as DNA, the CDR3 is TGTGCCAGCCGCCCCACTAGTTCGGATACGCAGTATTTT. Its translation: CASRPTSSDTQYF.

The rearrangement joins TRBV7-2 to TRBJ2-7, with 11 bases matching TRBD2. The CDR3 is 15 residues long. CDR1 is SGHTA, CDR2 FQGNSA, per germline. V gave up 1 base and J gave up 3 bases; unmatched junction bases: 2. The CDR3 sequence is CASSLELAGVYEQYF. The CDR3 region has the DNA TGTGCCAGCAGCTTAGAACTAGCGGGAGTCTACGAGCAGTACTTC. Supplemented by reference TRBV7-2 and TRBJ2-7, the full variable domain reads GAGVSQSPSNKVTEKGKDVELRCDPISGHTALYWYRQSLGQGLEFLIYFQGNSAPDKSGLPSDRFSAERTGGSVSTLTIQRTQQEDSAVYLCASSLELAGVYEQYFGPGTRLTVT.

A single count supports this clone. The rearrangement uses TRBV18 and TRBJ1-4; weak D call: TRBD1 (6 bases). The CDR3 has 16 amino acids. In germline, CDR1 is KGHSH, CDR2 LQKENI. Trimming took off 4 bases at V and 4 bases at J, with 16 bases between the two ends. The DNA for the CDR3 is TGTGCCAGCTCACGGGAAAACAGGGCCGATAATGAAAAACTGTTTTTT. This codes for CASSRENRADNEKLFF. The full variable domain, its missing parts supplied by reference TRBV18 and TRBJ1-4, is NAGVMQNPRHLVRRRGQEARLRCSPMKGHSHVYWYRQLPEEGLKFMVYLQKENIIDESGMPKERFSAEFPKEGPSILRIQQVVRGDSAAYFCASSRENRADNEKLFFGSGTQLSVL.

The chain combines TRBV2 with TRBJ1-2, with 7 bases identical to TRBD1. J was trimmed by 4 bases and V by 11 bases; bases with no gene match: 7. The CDR3 contains 12 residues. Germline lookup yields CDR1 SNHLY and CDR2 FYNNEI. CDR3 bases: TGTGCCGAAGGACAGGCTCCCTATGGCTACACCTTC. Residues: CAEGQAPYGYTF.

The chain uses TRBV7-8 and TRBJ1-5; no clear D. V shed 1 base and J shed 4 bases, with 11 bases lying between them. Germline V gene lookup returns CDR1 SGHVS and CDR2 FQNEAQ. The CDR3 covers 15 residues. CDR3 region: CASSLDHGSNQPQHF. CDR3 sequence (DNA): TGTGCCAGCAGCTTAGACCACGGAAGTAATCAGCCCCAGCATTTT. The full variable domain, with the rest looked up from reference TRBV7-8 and TRBJ1-5, is GAGVSQSPRYKVAKRGQDVALRCDPISGHVSLFWYQQALGQGPEFLTYFQNEAQLDKSGLPSDRFFAERPEGSVSTLKIQRTQQEDSAVYLCASSLDHGSNQPQHFGDGTRLSIL.

On this clone: One junction end disagrees with the germline gene, perhaps due to a read error. The V and J genes are TRBV9 and TRBJ2-2; TRBD2 might be the D (5 bases). The CDR3 length is 14 residues. CDR1 and CDR2 from the germline V gene are SGDLS and YYNGEE. CDR3: CASSVEAATGELVF. The CDR3 DNA reads as TGTGCCAGCAGCGTAGAGGCGGCCACCGGGGAGCTGGTTTTT.